These T cell receptor beta chains were read from a single sample in a study of blood T cell repertoires in COVID-19. Here immunoSEQ multiplex PCR was the method, and the copy in TCRdb shows in-frame clones only, minus some. The sample lists 150,000 to 200,000 clones, roughly 77% occurring once. Sequenced sample: PBMCs or T cells enriched from blood (not recorded which). The receptors come from a woman aged 50 to 60 with acute COVID-19. CDR3s include the opening cysteine and the closing phenylalanine or tryptophan. The D gene is left open where the match is weak. Expanded clones are given a class, and other clones once, few, many or no size at all.

j_call v_call clone_size d_call cdr3_nt cdr3_aa
TRBJ1-1 TRBV6-5 - - TGTGCCAGCACCTCCTGGGGGGGAAACACTGAAGCTTTCTTT CASTSWGGNTEAFF
TRBJ2-1 TRBV30 - - TGTGCCTGGAGCGGTTCCTACAATGAGCAGTTCTTC CAWSGSYNEQFF
TRBJ1-5 TRBV28 - TRBD1 TGTGCCAGCAGTCCCATCGAGGGGGCTAGCAATCAGCCCCAGCATTTT CASSPIEGASNQPQHF
TRBJ2-1 TRBV4-1 - - TGCGCCAGCAGCCAAGGGTGGAGCTCCTACAATGAGCAGTTCTTC CASSQGWSSYNEQFF
TRBJ1-4 TRBV1 - - TGCACCAGCAGGTTACCGGGACAGCGGGAAAAACTGTTTTTT CTSRLPGQREKLFF
TRBJ2-5 TRBV19 few - TGTGCCAGTAGTATAGGGGGAGGACGGGACCAAGAGACCCAGTACTTC CASSIGGGRDQETQYF
TRBJ1-2 TRBV27 - - TGTGCCAGCAGTTTATTAGGGGAGGGTGGCTACACCTTC CASSLLGEGGYTF
TRBJ2-1 TRBV7-2 once - TGTGCCAGCAGCTTTGGGGAGGTGGACTACAATGAGCAGTTCTTC CASSFGEVDYNEQFF
TRBJ2-5 TRBV2 - TRBD1 TGTGCCAGTCCCAGGGGGCCCCAAGAGACCCAGTACTTC CASPRGPQETQYF
TRBJ1-5 TRBV2 - TRBD1 TGTGCCAGCAGTGGACAGGGGACGAATCAGCCCCAGCATTTT CASSGQGTNQPQHF
TRBJ1-4 TRBV30 - - TGTGCCTGGTCCTTCGGGATTTCTAATGAAAAACTGTTTTTT CAWSFGISNEKLFF
TRBJ1-2 TRBV11-2 - TRBD1 TGTGCCAGCAGCCGGACAGGCCGGGGTGACTATGGCTACACCTTC CASSRTGRGDYGYTF
TRBJ2-4 TRBV4-1 - - TGCGCCAGCAGCCAAGAGGGGCCAGGGTTATCGACCAAAAACATTCAGTACTTC CASSQEGPGLSTKNIQYF
TRBJ2-1 TRBV5-6 - - TGTGCCAGCAGCTCTCGACGGGTCCCATACAATGAGCAGTTCTTC CASSSRRVPYNEQFF
TRBJ2-1 TRBV9 - - TGTGCCAGCAGCGTAGCGTCATCAGGGTCCTTCTCCTACAATGAGCAGTTCTTC CASSVASSGSFSYNEQFF
TRBJ2-6 TRBV29-1 - - TGCAGCGTTGAGCAGGGGTCCCCTGGGGCCAACGTCCTGACTTTC CSVEQGSPGANVLTF
TRBJ2-1 TRBV7-7 - TRBD2 TGTGCTAGCAGCCTCACAGGACTAGCGGAGTACAATGAGCAGTTCTTC CASSLTGLAEYNEQFF
TRBJ1-2 TRBV3-1/TRBV3-2 - TRBD1 TGTGCCAGCAGCCAAGAGGGACAGGGGGAAGCTAACTATGGCTACACCTTC CASSQEGQGEANYGYTF
TRBJ1-2 TRBV29-1 - TRBD1 TGCAGCGTTGACGGGACAGGGGACTATGGCTACACCTTC CSVDGTGDYGYTF
TRBJ1-2 TRBV7-2 - - TGTGCCAGCAGCCAAGGGTCGACAGGAGCTAACTATGGCTACACCTTC CASSQGSTGANYGYTF
TRBJ2-3 TRBV27 once TRBD2 TGTGCCAGCAGCAGTACCGCTCGGGGGGGCTTCACAGATACGCAGTATTTT CASSSTARGGFTDTQYF
TRBJ1-4 TRBV19 few - TGTGCCAGTAGGACAGGCCGCTGTTTGGAAAAACTGTTTTTT CASRTGRCLEKLFF
TRBJ1-4 TRBV6-5 - TRBD1 TGTGCCAGCAGTAAGCGGGACAGGGCGAATGAAAAACTGTTTTTT CASSKRDRANEKLFF